A few counts support the clone carrying this T cell receptor (beta chain). Noted time point: sample taken at primary tumor resection. Whole RNA, isolated from tumor, nontumor lung or frozen PBMC, was sequenced without prior sorting. Around 68 TRACERx patients with early, untreated non-small cell lung cancer donated samples. Germline lookup yields CDR1 SEHNR and CDR2 FQNEAQ (reference sequence). This CDR3 contains 15 residues. The J segment lost 1 base and the V segment lost 3 bases, leaving 4 bases of the junction unmatched. This sample is drawn from a study of spatial heterogeneity in lung cancer. Overall study context: There were consistently more beta-chain sequences detected than alpha-chain sequences. A unique TCR and UMI combination showed up more than ten times in raw reads, on average.

Each CDR3 protein gets one entry after TCRdb re-called the 5' RACE reads with MiXCR. This sample has tens of thousands of distinct CDR3 sequences, with about 8.1% found just once. This TCR came from a female donor with early-stage non-small cell lung cancer. This sequence joins TRBV7-9 and TRBJ1-1; TRBD1 agrees at 8 bases. The specimen was PBMCs, collected at surgery. In DNA, the CDR3 is TGTGCCAGCAGCTTCTGGACAGGGAGGAACACTGAAGCTTTCTTT. Translating it yields CASSFWTGRNTEAFF.